This section outlines one T cell receptor (beta chain) sequence together with its context. Its antigen remains unidentified. The sample holds other DNA sequences that translate to the same CDR3. The assay was run at deep level. Assay: immunoSEQ multiplex PCR; the TCRdb copy retains only in-frame clones and omits some. The table records 2,500,000 or so clones, 92% of them present only once. These data are taken from a study of shared clonotypes between healthy human individuals. Regarding the study as a whole: Richness estimates generally favored naive over memory subsets. Sampling used blood alone; tissue repertoires probably differ.

The CDR3 has 15 amino acids. Germline loops: CDR1 MDHEN, CDR2 SYDVKM. The V segment lost 5 bases and the J segment 3 bases; nucleotides outside the gene matches: 8. Partitioning of CD4+ cells yielded a CD45RA+ naive subset and a CD45RA-negative memory subset. The clonotype originates from a man between 18 and 29 years old in good health. Some clones in this sample may be carry-over from other donors' samples. The chain joins TRBV28 to TRBJ2-5; 8 nucleotides agree with TRBD2. Sample: naive CD4+ T cells from PBMCs. The subset: CD45RA+ positively selected. The CDR3 loop is CASSPAGTSKETQYF. CDR3 DNA sequence: TGTGCCAGCAGTCCCGCCGGGACTAGTAAAGAGACCCAGTACTTC.